The subject of this entry is one T cell receptor beta chain. The antigen is not known. V was trimmed by 5 bases and J by 2 bases, leaving 15 bases between them. The CDR3 has 15 residues. CDR1 and CDR2 (germline): MNHEY, SVGAGI. The sample comes from a study of cytomegalovirus exposure and HLA in healthy donors. General study points: Specificity for CMV antigens was confirmed in vitro for three of the CMV-associated chains. The authors listed 180 or so TCR beta chains as cytomegalovirus-associated.

This table comes from immunoSEQ multiplex PCR, and its TCRdb copy is limited to in-frame clones, with some not included. Of 100,000 to 150,000 clones in the sample, under 90% were seen once. This receptor was obtained from a woman under 30 in good health and CMV-seronegative. Input material: PBMCs. The V call is TRBV6-5, the J call TRBJ2-5; D might be TRBD1 (5 bases). The CDR3 is CASSPSDTIQETQYF. The CDR3 DNA is TGTGCCAGCAGTCCTTCGGACACTATACAAGAGACCCAGTACTTC.